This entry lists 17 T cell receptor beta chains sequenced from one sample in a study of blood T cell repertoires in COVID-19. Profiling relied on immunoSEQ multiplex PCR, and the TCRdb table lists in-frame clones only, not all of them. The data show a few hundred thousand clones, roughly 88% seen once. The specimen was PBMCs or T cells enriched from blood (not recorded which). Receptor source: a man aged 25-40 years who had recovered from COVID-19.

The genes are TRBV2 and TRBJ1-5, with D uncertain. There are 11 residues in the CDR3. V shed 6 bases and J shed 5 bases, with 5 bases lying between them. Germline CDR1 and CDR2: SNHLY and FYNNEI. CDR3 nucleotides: TGTGCCAGCAGGGAGGATCAGCCCCAGCATTTT. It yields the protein CASREDQPQHF.

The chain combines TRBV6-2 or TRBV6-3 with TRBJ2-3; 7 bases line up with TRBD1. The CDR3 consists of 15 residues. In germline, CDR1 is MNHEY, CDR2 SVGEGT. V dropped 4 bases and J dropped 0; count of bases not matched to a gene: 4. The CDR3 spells CASSWDSTSTDTQYF. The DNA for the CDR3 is TGTGCCAGCAGTTGGGACAGCACTAGCACAGATACGCAGTATTTT.

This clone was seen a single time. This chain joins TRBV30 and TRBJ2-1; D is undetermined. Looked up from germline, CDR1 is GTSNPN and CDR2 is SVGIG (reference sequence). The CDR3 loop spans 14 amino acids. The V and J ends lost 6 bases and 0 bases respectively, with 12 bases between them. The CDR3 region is CACNTLSSYNEQFF. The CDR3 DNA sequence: TGTGCCTGCAACACCTTAAGCTCCTACAATGAGCAGTTCTTC. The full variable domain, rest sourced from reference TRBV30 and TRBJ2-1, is SQTIHQWPATLVQPVGSPLSLECTVEGTSNPNLYWYRQAAGRGLQLLFYSVGIGQISSEVPQNLSASRPQDRQFILSSKKLLLSDSGFYLCACNTLSSYNEQFFGPGTRLTVL.

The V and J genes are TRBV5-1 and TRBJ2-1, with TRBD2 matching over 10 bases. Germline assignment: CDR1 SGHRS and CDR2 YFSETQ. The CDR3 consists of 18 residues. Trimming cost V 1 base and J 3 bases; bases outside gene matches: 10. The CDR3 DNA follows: TGCGCCAGCAGCTTGTGGGCTAGCGGGGGAGCTAACTACAATGAGCAGTTCTTC. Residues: CASSLWASGGANYNEQFF.

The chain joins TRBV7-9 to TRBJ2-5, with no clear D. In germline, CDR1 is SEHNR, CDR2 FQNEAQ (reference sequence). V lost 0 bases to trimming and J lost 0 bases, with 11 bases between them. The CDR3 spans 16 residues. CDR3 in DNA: TGTGCCAGCAGCTTAGCTGTTGGTAGCTACCAAGAGACCCAGTACTTC. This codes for CASSLAVGSYQETQYF. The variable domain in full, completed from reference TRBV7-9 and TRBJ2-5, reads DTGVSQNPRHKITKRGQNVTFRCDPISEHNRLYWYRQTLGQGPEFLTYFQNEAQLEKSRLLSDRFSAERPKGSFSTLEIQRTEQGDSAMYLCASSLAVGSYQETQYFGPGTRLLVL.

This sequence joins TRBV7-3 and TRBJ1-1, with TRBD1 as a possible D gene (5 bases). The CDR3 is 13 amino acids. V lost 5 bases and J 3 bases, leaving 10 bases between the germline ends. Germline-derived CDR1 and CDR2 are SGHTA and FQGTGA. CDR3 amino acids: CASSQGLDTEAFF. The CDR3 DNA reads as TGTGCCAGCAGCCAGGGACTAGACACTGAAGCTTTCTTT.

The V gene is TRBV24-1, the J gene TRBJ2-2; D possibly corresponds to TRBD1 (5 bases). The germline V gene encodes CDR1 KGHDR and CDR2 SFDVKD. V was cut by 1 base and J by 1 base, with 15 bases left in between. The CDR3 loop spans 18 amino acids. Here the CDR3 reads CATSDFGKGFGNTGELFF. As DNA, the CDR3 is TGTGCCACCAGTGATTTTGGAAAGGGGTTTGGGAACACCGGGGAGCTGTTTTTT.

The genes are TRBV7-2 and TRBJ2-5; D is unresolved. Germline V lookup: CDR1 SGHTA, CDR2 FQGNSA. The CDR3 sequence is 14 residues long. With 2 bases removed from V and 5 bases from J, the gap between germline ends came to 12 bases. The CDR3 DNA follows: TGTGCCAGCAGCTTATTTTCAGCAGGCGAGACCCAGTACTTC. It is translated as CASSLFSAGETQYF. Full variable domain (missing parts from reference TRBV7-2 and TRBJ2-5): GAGVSQSPSNKVTEKGKDVELRCDPISGHTALYWYRQSLGQGLEFLIYFQGNSAPDKSGLPSDRFSAERTGGSVSTLTIQRTQQEDSAVYLCASSLFSAGETQYFGPGTRLLVL.

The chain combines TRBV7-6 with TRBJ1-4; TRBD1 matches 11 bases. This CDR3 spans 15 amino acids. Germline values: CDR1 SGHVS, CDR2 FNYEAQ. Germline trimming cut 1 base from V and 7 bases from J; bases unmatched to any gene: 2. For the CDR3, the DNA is TGTGCCAGCAGCTTAGGGGGGACAGGGGGTGAAAAACTGTTTTTT. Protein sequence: CASSLGGTGGEKLFF. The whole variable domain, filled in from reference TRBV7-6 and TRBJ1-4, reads GAGVSQSPRYKVTKRGQDVALRCDPISGHVSLYWYRQALGQGPEFLTYFNYEAQQDKSGLPNDRFSAERPEGSISTLTIQRTEQRDSAMYRCASSLGGTGGEKLFFGSGTQLSVL.

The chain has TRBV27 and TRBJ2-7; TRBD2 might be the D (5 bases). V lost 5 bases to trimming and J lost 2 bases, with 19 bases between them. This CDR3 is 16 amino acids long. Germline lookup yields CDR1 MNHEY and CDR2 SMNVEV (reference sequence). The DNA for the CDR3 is TGTGCCAGCAGTCCGAGCGACGGGGAAGAAACCTACGAGCAGTACTTC. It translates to CASSPSDGEETYEQYF.

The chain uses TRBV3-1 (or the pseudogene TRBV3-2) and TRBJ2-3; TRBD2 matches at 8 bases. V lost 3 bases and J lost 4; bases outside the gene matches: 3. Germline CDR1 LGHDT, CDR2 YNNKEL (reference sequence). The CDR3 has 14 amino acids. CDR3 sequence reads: CASSQTGGSDTQYF. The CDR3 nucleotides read TGTGCCAGCAGCCAGACGGGGGGGTCAGATACGCAGTATTTT.

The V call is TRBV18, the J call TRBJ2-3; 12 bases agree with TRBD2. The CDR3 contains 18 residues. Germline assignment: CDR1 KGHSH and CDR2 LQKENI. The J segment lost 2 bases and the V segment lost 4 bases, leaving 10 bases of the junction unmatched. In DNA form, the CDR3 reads TGTGCCAGCTCACTCACGTCTAGCGGGGGGGGACACACAGATACGCAGTATTTT. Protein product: CASSLTSSGGGHTDTQYF.

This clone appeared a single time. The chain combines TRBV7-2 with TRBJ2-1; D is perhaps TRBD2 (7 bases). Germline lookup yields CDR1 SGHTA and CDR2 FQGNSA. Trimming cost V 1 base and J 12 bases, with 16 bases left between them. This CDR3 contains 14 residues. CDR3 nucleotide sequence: TGTGCCAGCAGCTTAGTTCGCGGGGGCCAACGGCAGTTCTTC. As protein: CASSLVRGGQRQFF.

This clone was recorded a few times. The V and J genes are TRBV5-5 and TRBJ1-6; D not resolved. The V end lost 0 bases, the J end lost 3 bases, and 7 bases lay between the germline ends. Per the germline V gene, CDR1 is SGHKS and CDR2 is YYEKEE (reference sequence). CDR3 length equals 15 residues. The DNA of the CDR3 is TGTGCCAGCAGCTTGGTGCGAGTCTATAATTCACCCCTCCACTTT. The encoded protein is CASSLVRVYNSPLHF.

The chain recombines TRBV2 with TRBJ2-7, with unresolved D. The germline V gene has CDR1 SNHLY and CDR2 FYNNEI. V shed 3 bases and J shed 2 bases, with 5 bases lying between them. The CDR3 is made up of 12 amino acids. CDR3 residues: CASSDLPYEQYF. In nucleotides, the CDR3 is TGTGCCAGCAGTGACCTCCCCTACGAGCAGTACTTC. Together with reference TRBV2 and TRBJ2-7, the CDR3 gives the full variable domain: EPEVTQTPSHQVTQMGQEVILRCVPISNHLYFYWYRQILGQKVEFLVSFYNNEISEKSEIFDDQFSVERPDGSNFTLKIRSTKLEDSAMYFCASSDLPYEQYFGPGTRLTVT.

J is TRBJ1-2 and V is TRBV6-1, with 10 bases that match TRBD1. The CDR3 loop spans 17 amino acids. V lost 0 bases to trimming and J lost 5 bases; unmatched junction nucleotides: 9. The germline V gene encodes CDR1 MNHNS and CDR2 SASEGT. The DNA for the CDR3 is TGTGCCAGCAGTGAAGCGGGGACAGGGGCCTTGGGGTATGGCTACACCTTC. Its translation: CASSEAGTGALGYGYTF.

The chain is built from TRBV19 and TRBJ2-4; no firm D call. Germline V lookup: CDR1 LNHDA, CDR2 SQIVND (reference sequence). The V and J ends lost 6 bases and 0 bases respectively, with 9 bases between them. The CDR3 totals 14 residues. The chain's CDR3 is CASSPEVAKNIQYF. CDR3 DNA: TGTGCCAGTAGCCCCGAGGTAGCCAAAAACATTCAGTACTTC.